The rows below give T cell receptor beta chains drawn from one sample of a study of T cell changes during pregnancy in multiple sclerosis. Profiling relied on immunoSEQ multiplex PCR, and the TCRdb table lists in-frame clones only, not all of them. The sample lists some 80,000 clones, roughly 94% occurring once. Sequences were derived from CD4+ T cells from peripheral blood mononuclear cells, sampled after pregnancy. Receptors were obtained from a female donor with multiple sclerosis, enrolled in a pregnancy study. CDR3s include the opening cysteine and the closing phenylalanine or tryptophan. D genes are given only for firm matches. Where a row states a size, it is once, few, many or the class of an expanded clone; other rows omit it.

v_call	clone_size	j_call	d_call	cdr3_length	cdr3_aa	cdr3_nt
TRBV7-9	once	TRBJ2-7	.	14	CASSLLHVQGSLYF	TGTGCCAGCAGCTTATTGCATGTCCAGGGGTCCTTGTACTTC
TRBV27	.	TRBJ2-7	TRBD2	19	CASSPAPGLESLGTYEQYF	TGTGCCAGCAGTCCTGCCCCGGGACTAGAGAGTTTGGGTACCTACGAGCAGTACTTC
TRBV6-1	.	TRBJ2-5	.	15	CASSEALSGLETQYF	TGTGCCAGCAGTGAAGCGCTGTCCGGGTTAGAGACCCAGTACTTC
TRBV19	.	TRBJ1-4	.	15	CASSPREWGNEKLFF	TGTGCCAGTAGTCCTCGGGAGTGGGGGAATGAAAAACTGTTTTTT
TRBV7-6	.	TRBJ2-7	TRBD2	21	CASSLGVVGSGRENPLLEQYF	TGTGCCAGCAGCTTAGGAGTGGTGGGTAGCGGGAGGGAAAACCCTTTGCTCGAGCAGTACTTC
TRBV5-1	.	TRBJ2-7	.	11	CASSGGRGQYF	TGCGCCAGCAGCGGAGGGCGAGGGCAGTACTTC
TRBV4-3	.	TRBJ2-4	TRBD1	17	CASSPKTGTGGRGIQYF	TGCGCCAGCAGCCCAAAAACCGGGACAGGGGGCCGCGGCATTCAGTACTTC
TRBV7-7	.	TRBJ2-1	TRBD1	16	CASSLTGGTGRNEQFF	TGTGCTAGCAGCTTAACCGGCGGGACAGGACGCAATGAGCAGTTCTTC
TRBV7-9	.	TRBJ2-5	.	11	CASSSKETQYF	TGTGCCAGCAGCTCTAAAGAGACCCAGTACTTC
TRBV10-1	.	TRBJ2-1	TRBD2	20	CAGARVVLAGGPSSYNEQFF	TGCGCCGGGGCCCGTGTCGTCTTAGCGGGAGGGCCAAGCTCCTACAATGAGCAGTTCTTC
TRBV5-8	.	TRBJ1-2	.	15	CASSLGGGSNYGYTF	TGTGCCAGCAGCTTGGGGGGGGGAAGTAACTATGGCTACACCTTC
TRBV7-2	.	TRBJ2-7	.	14	CASSSPTTRREQYF	TGTGCCAGCAGCTCCCCCACTACGCGAAGGGAGCAGTACTTC
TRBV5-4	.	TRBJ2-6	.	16	CASSLVGGSGANVLTF	TGTGCCAGCAGCTTGGTAGGGGGCTCTGGGGCCAACGTCCTGACTTTC
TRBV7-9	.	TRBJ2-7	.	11	CASSNSPHVYF	TGTGCCAGCAGTAATAGCCCTCACGTATACTTC
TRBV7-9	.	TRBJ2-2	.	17	CASSSSKWVPNTGELFF	TGTGCCAGCAGCTCTAGCAAGTGGGTACCTAACACCGGGGAGCTGTTTTTT
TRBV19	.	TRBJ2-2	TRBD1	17	CASSAPTGLPNTGELFF	TGTGCCAGTAGTGCCCCGACAGGGTTGCCGAACACCGGGGAGCTGTTTTTT
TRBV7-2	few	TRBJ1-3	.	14	CASSPGLSGNTIYF	TGTGCCAGCAGCCCGGGACTCTCTGGAAACACCATATATTTT
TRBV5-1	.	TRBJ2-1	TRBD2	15	CASFKRDRESNEQFF	TGCGCCAGCTTCAAGCGGGATCGTGAATCGAATGAGCAGTTCTTC
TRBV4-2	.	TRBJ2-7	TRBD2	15	CASSQELAGVYEQYF	TGTGCCAGCAGCCAAGAACTAGCGGGAGTTTACGAGCAGTACTTC
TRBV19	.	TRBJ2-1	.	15	CASSVVGISYNEQFF	TGTGCCAGTAGTGTGGTTGGCATCTCCTACAATGAGCAGTTCTTC
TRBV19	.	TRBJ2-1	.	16	CASSTPGEGSYNEQFF	TGTGCCAGTAGTACACCAGGGGAGGGATCCTACAATGAGCAGTTCTTC
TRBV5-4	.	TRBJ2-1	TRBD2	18	CASSQRRGGTSGKGEQFF	TGTGCCAGCAGCCAACGGCGGGGAGGGACTAGCGGGAAGGGTGAGCAGTTCTTC
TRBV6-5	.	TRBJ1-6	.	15	CASSPTWGGESPLHF	TGTGCCAGCAGCCCGACCTGGGGGGGGGAATCACCCCTCCACTTT
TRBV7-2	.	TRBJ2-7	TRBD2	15	CASSLASGLADEQYF	TGTGCCAGCAGCTTAGCCTCGGGACTAGCTGACGAGCAGTACTTC
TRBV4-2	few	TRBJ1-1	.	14	CASSQVAMNTEAFF	TGTGCCAGCAGCCAAGTAGCCATGAACACTGAAGCTTTCTTT
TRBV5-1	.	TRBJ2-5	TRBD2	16	CASSLLTSGGQETQYF	TGCGCCAGCAGCTTGTTAACTAGCGGGGGCCAAGAGACCCAGTACTTC
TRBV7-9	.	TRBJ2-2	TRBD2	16	CASSPDRGGRTGELFF	TGTGCCAGCAGCCCCGACCGGGGGGGACGTACCGGGGAGCTGTTTTTT
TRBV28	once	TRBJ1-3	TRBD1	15	CASSWDRGTGNTIYF	TGTGCCAGCAGTTGGGACAGGGGAACCGGCAACACCATATATTTT
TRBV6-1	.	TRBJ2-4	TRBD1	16	CASSERDRIAKNIQYF	TGTGCCAGCAGTGAACGGGACAGGATAGCCAAAAACATTCAGTACTTC
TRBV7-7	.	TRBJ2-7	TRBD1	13	CASSTGQGYEQYF	TGTGCTAGCAGCACGGGACAGGGGTACGAGCAGTACTTC
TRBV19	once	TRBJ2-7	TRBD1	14	CASSIGGGAYEQYF	TGTGCCAGTAGTATAGGAGGGGGCGCCTACGAGCAGTACTTC
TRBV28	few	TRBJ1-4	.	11	CASTANEKLFF	TGTGCCAGCACAGCTAATGAAAAACTGTTTTTT
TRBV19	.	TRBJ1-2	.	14	CASSIPQGYYGYTF	TGTGCCAGTAGTATACCCCAGGGATACTATGGCTACACCTTC
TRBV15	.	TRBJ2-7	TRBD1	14	CATSRKTGSYEQYF	TGTGCCACCAGCAGGAAGACAGGGTCCTACGAGCAGTACTTC
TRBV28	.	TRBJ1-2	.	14	CASTIHSHNYGYTF	TGTGCCAGCACTATCCACTCTCATAACTATGGCTACACCTTC
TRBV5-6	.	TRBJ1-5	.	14	CASSLEGAGQPQHF	TGTGCCAGCAGCTTGGAAGGGGCAGGGCAGCCCCAGCATTTT
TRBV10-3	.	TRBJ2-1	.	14	CATQPQAVDNEQFF	TGTGCCACTCAACCCCAAGCCGTTGACAATGAGCAGTTCTTC
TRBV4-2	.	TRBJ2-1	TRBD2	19	CASSQDGPGGLAGYNEQFF	TGTGCCAGCAGCCAAGATGGCCCGGGGGGACTAGCGGGATACAATGAGCAGTTCTTC
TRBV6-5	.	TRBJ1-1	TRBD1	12	CASTDRGREAFF	TGTGCCAGCACCGACAGGGGGAGGGAGGCTTTCTTT
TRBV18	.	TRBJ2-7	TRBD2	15	CASSPGSGARYEQYF	TGTGCCAGCTCACCGGGTAGCGGGGCCAGATACGAGCAGTACTTC
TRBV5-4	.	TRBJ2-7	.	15	CASSLAGASSYEQYF	TGTGCCAGCAGCTTGGCAGGGGCTAGCTCCTACGAGCAGTACTTC
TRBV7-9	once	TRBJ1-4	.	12	CASSSPRQLLFF	TGTGCCAGCAGCTCCCCGAGGCAGCTTCTGTTTTTT
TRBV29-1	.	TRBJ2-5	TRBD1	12	CSVAGGGETQYF	TGCAGCGTGGCAGGGGGCGGGGAGACCCAGTACTTC
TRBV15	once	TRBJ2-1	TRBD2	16	CATSRDLGTNYNEQFF	TGTGCCACCAGCAGAGATCTTGGGACTAATTACAATGAGCAGTTCTTC
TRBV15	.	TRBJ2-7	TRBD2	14	CATAIQTSGYEQYF	TGTGCCACCGCCATTCAGACTAGCGGGTACGAGCAGTACTTC
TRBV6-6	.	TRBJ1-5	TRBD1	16	CASSKMLTGGIQPQHF	TGTGCCAGCAGCAAGATGCTTACAGGGGGCATTCAGCCCCAGCATTTT
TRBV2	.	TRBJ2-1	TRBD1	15	CASTYDLTGYNEQFF	TGTGCCAGCACTTATGATTTGACAGGGTACAATGAGCAGTTCTTC
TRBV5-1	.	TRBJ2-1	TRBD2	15	CASSLAAGGINEQFF	TGCGCCAGCAGCTTGGCGGCGGGAGGGATCAATGAGCAGTTCTTC
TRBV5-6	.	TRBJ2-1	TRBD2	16	CASSLGLAGGPGEQFF	TGTGCCAGCAGCTTGGGACTAGCGGGAGGGCCAGGTGAGCAGTTCTTC
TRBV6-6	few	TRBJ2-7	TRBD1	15	CASSQSGTGPYEQYF	TGTGCCAGCAGCCAGTCCGGGACAGGGCCCTACGAGCAGTACTTC